Each of the 8 T cell receptor beta chains below was sequenced from the same sample in a study of T cells in Graves' hyperthyroidism and ophthalmopathy. Regions amplified from RNA transcripts were the TCR beta CDR3 regions. TCR CDR3 underwent first-round RT-PCR with the HTBI primer set. TCRdb reprocessed the multiplex PCR reads with MiXCR, giving one entry per CDR3 protein. The repertoire holds nearly 750,000 distinct CDR3 sequences, with roughly a third as singletons. Sequencing input: blood. The receptors originated from a woman aged 40 to 50 with Graves' hyperthyroidism.

On this clonotype: A much larger clone differs from this one at a single base, so this may be a read error. V and J are TRBV6-5 and TRBJ2-2; TRBD2 is a possible D gene (5 bases). Germline lookup yields CDR1 MNHEY and CDR2 SVGAGI. The CDR3 covers 17 residues. The CDR3 region has the DNA TGTGCCAGCAGTCACCCTGGACCTACGGGCGGCACCGGGGAGCTGGTTTTT. Translation: CASSHPGPTGGTGELVF.

This clonotype was counted many times. CDR3 protein: CSARDQVPAPFYTEAFF. As DNA, the CDR3 is TGCAGTGCTAGAGATCAAGTTCCTGCACCCTTTTACACTGAAGCTTTCTTT. The rearrangement uses TRBV20-1 and TRBJ1-1; no clear D. This CDR3 is built from 17 residues. V was shortened by 0 bases and J by 3 bases, with 20 bases between the two germline ends. Per the germline V gene, CDR1 is DFQATT and CDR2 is SNEGSKA (reference sequence).

The V and J genes are TRBV2 and TRBJ2-7, with 7 bases that match TRBD2. Losses at the gene ends were 7 bases for V and 12 bases for J; bases not matched to a gene: 12. The germline gives CDR1 SNHLY, CDR2 FYNNEI. CDR3 length: 12 amino acids. The CDR3 reads CASTGGAGWRYF. Written as DNA, the CDR3 is TGTGCCAGCACTGGGGGAGCGGGGTGGCGGTACTTC.

V is TRBV3-1 and J is TRBJ2-5; 8 bases are shared with TRBD1. Germline CDR1 reads LGHDT; CDR2 reads YNNKEL (reference sequence). V lost 3 bases and J lost 1; bases outside the gene matches: 4. This CDR3 is built from 15 residues. CDR3 protein: CASSQGGQGQETQYF. CDR3 DNA sequence: TGTGCCAGCAGCCAGGGTGGACAGGGCCAAGAGACCCAGTACTTC.

This clonotype was found many times. The V gene is TRBV29-1, the J gene TRBJ2-5; 8 nucleotides line up with TRBD1. V shed 5 bases, J shed 5 bases, and the junction held 10 bases outside the gene matches. CDR1 and CDR2 (germline): SQVTM, ANQGSEA. This CDR3 region has 14 residues. The CDR3 is CSVWGQGARETQYF. In DNA form, the CDR3 reads TGCAGCGTTTGGGGTCAGGGGGCGCGGGAGACCCAGTACTTC.

This clonotype was counted many times. V is TRBV10-1 and J is TRBJ1-3; 7 positions match TRBD1. The CDR3 runs 14 residues. The germline CDR1 and CDR2 sequences are WNHNN and SYGVQD (reference sequence). Trimming at V came to 6 bases and at J to 2 bases, leaving 4 bases not matched to a gene. The CDR3 spells CASSTGDAGNTIYF. In nucleotides, the CDR3 is TGCGCCAGCAGCACAGGGGATGCTGGAAACACCATATATTTT.

This rearrangement joins TRBV12-3 or TRBV12-4 to TRBJ1-2, with a possible D match to TRBD1 (5 bases). The V end lost 2 bases, the J end lost 8 bases, and 18 bases lay between the germline ends. This CDR3 contains 15 residues. The CDR3 DNA sequence: TGTGCCAGCAGTTTAAGCCCTCGGCAGGGCGAAGGCTACACCTTC. This gives the protein CASSLSPRQGEGYTF.

V usage is TRBV10-3 and J usage is TRBJ2-2; 10 bases match TRBD1. Germline V gene lookup returns CDR1 ENHRY and CDR2 SYGVKD. Losses at the gene ends were 6 bases for V and 11 bases for J; bases not matched to a gene: 9. The CDR3 loop spans 14 amino acids. The CDR3 loop is CAIRPGQGLGELFF. In DNA, the CDR3 is TGTGCCATCAGACCGGGACAGGGGTTAGGTGAGCTGTTTTTT.